The 7 T cell receptor beta chains listed next were all sequenced from one sample in a study of regulatory T cells in long-lasting Graves disease. Documented time point: persistent/refractory GD, antithyroid drugs over 5 years with positive TRAb. There was RNA extracted from PBMCs, and the TCR library was made from it. For TCR beta, libraries came from iRepertoire HTBI primers and Arm-PCR of CDR3 regions. TCRdb analysed the multiplex PCR reads with MiXCR anew, one entry per CDR3 protein. This sample has roughly 500,000 distinct CDR3 sequences, with roughly 22% found just once. The input for sequencing was peripheral blood mononuclear cells (PBMCs), taken when the disease was refractory, from a patient treated with antithyroid drugs. The receptors shown here come from a female donor with Graves disease.

This clonotype was counted only a few times. This chain joins TRBV11-2 and TRBJ2-3; 10 nucleotides align to TRBD2. The CDR3 consists of 16 residues. The germline CDR1 and CDR2 sequences are SGHAT and FQNNGV. V trimming: 1 base; J trimming: 4 bases; junction bases outside the gene matches: 5. The CDR3, as DNA: TGTGCCAGCAGCTTAGTGCTAGCGGGAGTGTCAGATACGCAGTATTTT. Protein sequence: CASSLVLAGVSDTQYF.

This clonotype showed up many times. This chain links TRBV19 with TRBJ1-5, with 9 bases matching TRBD1. Germline loops: CDR1 LNHDA, CDR2 SQIVND (reference sequence). The CDR3 has 18 amino acids. Unmatched junction bases numbered 15, after V lost 8 bases and J lost 1 base. CDR3 loop: CASQNRWDREWSNQPQHF. In nucleotides, the CDR3 is TGTGCCAGTCAGAATAGGTGGGACAGGGAATGGAGCAATCAGCCCCAGCATTTT. Based on the CDR3 plus reference TRBV19 and TRBJ1-5, the full variable domain is DGGITQSPKYLFRKEGQNVTLSCEQNLNHDAMYWYRQDPGQGLRLIYYSQIVNDFQKGDIAEGYSVSREKKESFPLTVTSAQKNPTAFYLCASQNRWDREWSNQPQHFGDGTRLSIL.

CDR3 in DNA: TGTGCCAGCAGCTCGCAGGGAGGGGCAGCTTTCTTT. Translating it yields CASSSQGGAAFF. The rearrangement uses TRBV7-3 and TRBJ1-1; D might be TRBD1 (5 bases). Looked up from germline, CDR1 is SGHTA and CDR2 is FQGTGA. This CDR3 has 12 amino acids. V shed 4 bases and J shed 10 bases, with 13 bases lying between them.

About this clonotype itself: A much larger clone sits a single nucleotide away, making a read error possible. CDR3 protein: CAISEEERVGYTF. The DNA for the CDR3 is TGTGCCATCAGTGAAGAGGAAAGGGTTGGCTACACCTTC. The chain recombines TRBV10-3 with TRBJ1-2; no firm D call. Trimming took off 3 bases at V and 7 bases at J, with 12 bases between the two ends. Germline loops: CDR1 ENHRY, CDR2 SYGVKD. This CDR3 is 13 amino acids long.

The CDR3: CASSQARDWDEKLFF. CDR3 in DNA: TGCGCCAGCAGCCAAGCCAGGGATTGGGATGAAAAACTGTTTTTT. This chain links TRBV4-3 with TRBJ1-4; a possible D gene is TRBD1 (5 bases). Per germline, CDR1 LGHNA and CDR2 YSLEER. V lost 1 base, J lost 6 bases, and 12 bases lay in between. CDR3 length equals 15 residues.

The table lists this clonotype with a few counts. The chain joins TRBV7-2 to TRBJ1-2; TRBD1 aligns across 7 bases. CDR1 and CDR2 (germline): SGHTA, FQGNSA. V trimming: 5 bases; J trimming: 1 base; junction bases outside the gene matches: 7. CDR3 size: 15 residues. The CDR3 is CASSAETGYNYGYTF. CDR3 nucleotides: TGTGCCAGCAGCGCCGAGACAGGGTATAACTATGGCTACACCTTC.

This clonotype was found many times. The rearrangement links TRBV6-1 to TRBJ1-5; D call uncertain. Deletions cut 6 bases from V and 2 bases from J, with 11 bases between. The CDR3 runs to 14 residues. Germline CDR1 MNHNS, CDR2 SASEGT. The CDR3, as DNA: TGTGCCAGCAGCCCTAGACCGGGCAATCAGCCCCAGCATTTT. Protein: CASSPRPGNQPQHF.